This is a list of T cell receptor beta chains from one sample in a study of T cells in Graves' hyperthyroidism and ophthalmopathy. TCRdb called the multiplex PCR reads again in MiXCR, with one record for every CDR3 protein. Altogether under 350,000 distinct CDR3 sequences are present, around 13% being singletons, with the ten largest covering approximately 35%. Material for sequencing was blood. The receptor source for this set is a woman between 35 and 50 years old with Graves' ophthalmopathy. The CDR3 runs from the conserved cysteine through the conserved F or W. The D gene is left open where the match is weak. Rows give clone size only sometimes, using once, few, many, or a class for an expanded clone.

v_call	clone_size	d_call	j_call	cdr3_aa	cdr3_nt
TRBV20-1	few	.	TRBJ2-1	CSAPRLLSSYNEQFF	TGCAGTGCTCCCAGACTACTCAGCTCCTACAATGAGCAGTTCTTC
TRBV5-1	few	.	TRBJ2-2	CASSPLINTGELFF	TGCGCCAGCAGCCCTCTGATTAACACCGGGGAGCTGTTTTTT
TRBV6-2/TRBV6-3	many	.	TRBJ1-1	CASSRNTEAFF	TGTGCCAGCAGTCGAAACACTGAAGCTTTCTTT
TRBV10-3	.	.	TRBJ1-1	CAISELENLAEAFF	TGTGCCATCAGTGAGTTGGAGAACCTGGCTGAAGCTTTCTTT
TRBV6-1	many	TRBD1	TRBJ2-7	CASNRDSSGEQYF	TGTGCCAGCAACAGGGACAGTTCAGGCGAGCAGTACTTC
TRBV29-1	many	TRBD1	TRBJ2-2	CSVEEQGMYPGELFF	TGCAGCGTTGAAGAACAGGGGATGTATCCCGGGGAGCTGTTTTTT
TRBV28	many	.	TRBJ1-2	CASSLTGQQYGYTF	TGTGCCAGCAGTTTGACAGGACAGCAATATGGCTACACCTTC
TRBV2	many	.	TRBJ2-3	CAVPREAHTDTQYF	TGTGCCGTTCCAAGGGAGGCCCACACAGATACGCAGTATTTT
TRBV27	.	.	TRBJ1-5	CASSPRARAFVGNQPQHF	TGTGCCAGCAGTCCTCGGGCCAGGGCGTTCGTAGGCAATCAGCCCCAGCATTTT
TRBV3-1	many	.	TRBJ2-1	CASSQGWAPNEQFF	TGTGCCAGCAGCCAAGGATGGGCTCCCAATGAGCAGTTCTTC
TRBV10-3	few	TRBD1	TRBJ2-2	CAISVGTGGPGELFF	TGTGCCATCAGTGTTGGGACAGGGGGCCCCGGGGAGCTGTTTTTT
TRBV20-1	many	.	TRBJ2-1	CSARGAEPTYNEQFF	TGCAGTGCTAGGGGGGCGGAACCTACCTACAATGAGCAGTTCTTC
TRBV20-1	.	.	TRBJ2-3	CSARTPSTDTQYF	TGCAGTGCTAGGACCCCTAGCACAGATACGCAGTATTTT
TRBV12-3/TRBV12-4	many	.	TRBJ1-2	CASSLRSRKGYGYTF	TGTGCCAGCAGCCTGAGGTCCCGCAAGGGCTATGGCTACACCTTC
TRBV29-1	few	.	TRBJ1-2	CSVHEGVNYGYTF	TGCAGCGTTCACGAGGGGGTTAACTATGGCTACACCTTC
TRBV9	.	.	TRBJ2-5	CASSVGRSLETQYF	TGTGCCAGCAGCGTCGGCAGGTCCTTAGAGACCCAGTACTTC
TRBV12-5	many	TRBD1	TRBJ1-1	CASGLGDRETEAFF	TGTGCTAGTGGTTTGGGTGACAGGGAAACTGAAGCTTTCTTT
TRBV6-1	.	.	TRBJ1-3	CASTPGHGVGNTIYF	TGTGCCAGCACCCCCGGCCACGGCGTAGGAAACACCATATATTTT
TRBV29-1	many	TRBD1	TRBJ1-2	CSEWTGNGYTF	TGCAGCGAATGGACAGGGAATGGCTACACCTTC
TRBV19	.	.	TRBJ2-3	CASSIVRGYTDTQYF	TGTGCCAGTAGTATAGTTAGGGGATACACAGATACGCAGTATTTT
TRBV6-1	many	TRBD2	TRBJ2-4	CASSEMGGNIQYF	TGTGCCAGCAGTGAAATGGGGGGGAACATTCAGTACTTC
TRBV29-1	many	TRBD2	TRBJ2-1	CSVVSGRYEQFF	TGCAGCGTTGTTAGCGGGAGGTATGAGCAGTTCTTC
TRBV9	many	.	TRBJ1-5	CASSASGDHRPQHF	TGTGCCAGCAGCGCTTCAGGGGACCATCGTCCCCAGCATTTT
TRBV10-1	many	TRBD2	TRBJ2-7	CASSESTLGSGRTYEQYF	TGCGCCAGCAGTGAGTCGACTCTAGGTAGCGGGAGGACCTACGAGCAGTACTTC
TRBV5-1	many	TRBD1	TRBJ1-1	CASSRTGVLNTEAFF	TGCGCCAGCAGCAGGACAGGGGTGTTGAACACTGAAGCTTTCTTT
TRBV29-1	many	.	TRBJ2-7	CSVKTQRAAYEQYF	TGCAGCGTGAAGACTCAAAGGGCCGCCTACGAGCAGTACTTC
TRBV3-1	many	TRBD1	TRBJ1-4	CASSRGQGNEKLFF	TGTGCCAGCAGCCGGGGACAGGGAAATGAAAAACTGTTTTTT
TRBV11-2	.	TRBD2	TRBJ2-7	CASSFGTSEQYF	TGTGCCAGCAGCTTTGGGACTAGCGAGCAGTACTTC
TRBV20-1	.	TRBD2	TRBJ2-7	CSAQSRTSGAYEQYF	TGCAGTGCCCAATCCCGGACTAGCGGGGCCTACGAGCAGTACTTC
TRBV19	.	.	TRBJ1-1	CAIPSRGGPEAFF	TGTGCCATACCTTCAAGGGGGGGCCCCGAAGCTTTCTTT
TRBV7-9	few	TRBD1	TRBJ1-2	CASLPGQGAANYGYTF	TGTGCCAGCCTTCCGGGACAGGGGGCTGCAAATTATGGCTACACCTTC
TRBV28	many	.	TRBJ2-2	CASSLGPGELFF	TGTGCCAGCAGTTTAGGCCCCGGGGAGCTGTTTTTT
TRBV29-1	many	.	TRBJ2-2	CSVEESNTGELFF	TGCAGCGTTGAAGAGTCGAACACCGGGGAGCTGTTTTTT
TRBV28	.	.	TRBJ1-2	CASSLDSPNLYGYTF	TGTGCCAGCAGTTTAGACAGCCCGAATCTCTATGGCTACACCTTC
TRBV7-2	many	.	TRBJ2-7	CASSFTQLGGEQYF	TGTGCCAGCAGCTTCACCCAACTAGGAGGCGAGCAGTACTTC
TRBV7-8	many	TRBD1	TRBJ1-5	CASSSYRGQAEPQHF	TGTGCCAGCAGCTCCTACAGGGGGCAAGCTGAGCCCCAGCATTTT
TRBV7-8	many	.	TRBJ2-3	CASSRATSTDTQYF	TGTGCCAGCAGCCGGGCCACTAGCACAGATACGCAGTATTTT
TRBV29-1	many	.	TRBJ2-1	CSVVIGSEQFF	TGCAGCGTTGTCATCGGTAGCGAGCAGTTCTTC
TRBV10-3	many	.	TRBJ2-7	CAISGTPLGAGEQYF	TGTGCCATCAGTGGCACGCCCCTGGGGGCGGGCGAGCAGTACTTC
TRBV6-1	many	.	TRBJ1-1	CASSELGQMNTEAFF	TGTGCCAGCAGTGAACTGGGACAAATGAACACTGAAGCTTTCTTT
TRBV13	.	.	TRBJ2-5	CASSLRFWGAQETQYF	TGTGCCAGCAGCTTAAGGTTCTGGGGAGCCCAAGAGACCCAGTACTTC
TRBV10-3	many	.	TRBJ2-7	CAISWDGTYEQYF	TGTGCCATCAGTTGGGACGGTACCTACGAGCAGTACTTC
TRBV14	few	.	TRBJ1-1	CASSQDAWRGTEAFF	TGTGCCAGCAGCCAAGATGCTTGGAGGGGCACTGAAGCTTTCTTT
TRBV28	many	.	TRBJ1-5	CASNSFGERPQHF	TGTGCCAGCAACAGTTTCGGGGAACGGCCCCAGCATTTT
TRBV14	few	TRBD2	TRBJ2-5	CASSQDTSGSQGQYF	TGTGCCAGCAGCCAAGATACTAGCGGGAGTCAAGGCCAGTACTTC
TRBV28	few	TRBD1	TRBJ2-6	CASSTGGGANVLTF	TGTGCCAGCTCAACAGGGGGAGGGGCCAACGTCCTGACTTTC
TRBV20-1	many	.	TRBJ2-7	CSARDRRAYEQYF	TGCAGTGCTAGAGATCGCAGGGCCTACGAGCAGTACTTC
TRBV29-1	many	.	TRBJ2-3	CSVRFGLVTDTQYF	TGCAGCGTCCGGTTCGGGTTGGTTACAGATACGCAGTATTTT
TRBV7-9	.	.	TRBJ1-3	CASSLAERLAPGNTIYF	TGTGCCAGCAGCTTAGCGGAGAGGCTGGCCCCTGGAAACACCATATATTTT
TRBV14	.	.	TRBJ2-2	CASSKVAVWGAANTGELFF	TGTGCCAGCAGCAAAGTGGCCGTCTGGGGGGCTGCGAACACCGGGGAGCTGTTTTTT